The source of this T cell receptor beta chain is a study of T cell repertoires in cytomegalovirus infection. Study information: CMV epitopes, recently identified HLA-C-restricted and well-studied HLA-B-restricted, were used. Study-wide results and limits: Individuals carrying CMV plus the relevant HLA were identified by cumulative frequency of public TCR beta families. Dominant in the ex vivo response were TCR beta clonotypes restricted by HLA-C and specific for CMV.

V was clipped by 6 bases and J by 4 bases, with 10 bases between them. The germline V gene has CDR1 MDHEN and CDR2 SYDVKM. There are 14 residues in the CDR3. This clonotype was detected many times. Its specificity is unknown. TCRdb processed the reads anew with MiXCR; each CDR3 protein has one entry. The top ten clones hold approximately 12% of a sample with about 310,000 distinct CDR3 sequences, 20% to 30% of them seen once. The receptor's source is a human donor in good health (CMV status not recorded). Some clones in this sample may be carry-over from other donors' samples. The gene calls are TRBV28 and TRBJ1-6, with a possible D match to TRBD1 (6 bases). Specimen: cultured PBMCs, collected from culture after CMV antigen stimulation. Written as DNA, the CDR3 is TGTGCCAGCAGCAAAGGGGGTTATAATTCACCCCTCCACTTT. It codes for CASSKGGYNSPLHF.